One sample yielded the 30 T cell receptor beta chains listed below, sequenced in a study of CD8+CD57+ T cells in acquired aplastic anemia. The TCR beta profiling, which covered VDJ combination and CDR3 sequence, was carried out using genomic DNA as the template. TCRdb reanalysed the reads using MiXCR and keeps one entry per CDR3 protein. The data contain roughly 300,000 distinct CDR3 sequences, approximately 56% of them seen just once; the ten biggest clones take up around 8%. Sequencing input: sorted CD4+, CD8+, or CD8+CD57+ T cells (not recorded which) from PBMCs. These TCRs come from a human donor with severe aplastic anemia or a healthy control (not recorded which).

The chain links TRBV10-2 to TRBJ2-7; D might be TRBD1 (6 bases). Germline CDR1 reads WSHSY; CDR2 reads SAAADI. The V and J ends lost 9 bases and 3 bases respectively, with 12 bases between them. CDR3 length: 12 amino acids. This chain's CDR3 is CASMTGRYEQYF. CDR3 DNA: TGCGCCAGTATGACAGGCCGCTACGAGCAGTACTTC.

The rearrangement joins TRBV4-1 to TRBJ2-7, with TRBD2 matching 8 bases. Losses at the gene ends were 4 bases for V and 1 base for J; bases not matched to a gene: 12. Per the germline V gene, CDR1 is MGHRA and CDR2 is YSYEKL. This CDR3 is built from 17 residues. The CDR3 spells CASSPGVAGLGSYEQYF. The CDR3 DNA reads as TGCGCCAGCAGCCCCGGGGTAGCGGGGTTAGGTTCCTACGAGCAGTACTTC.

This clonotype occurred once. V gene TRBV5-1 combines with J gene TRBJ1-2; no definite D call. CDR3 length: 14 amino acids. Trimming removed 4 bases at V and 8 bases at J, with 18 bases between. Germline V CDR1 and CDR2: SGHRS, YFSETQ. The CDR3: CASSPEGRGEGYTF. The CDR3 DNA reads as TGCGCCAGCAGCCCCGAAGGACGCGGTGAGGGCTACACCTTC. Supplemented by reference TRBV5-1 and TRBJ1-2, the full variable domain reads KAGVTQTPRYLIKTRGQQVTLSCSPISGHRSVSWYQQTPGQGLQFLFEYFSETQRNKGNFPGRFSGRQFSNSRSEMNVSTLELGDSALYLCASSPEGRGEGYTFGSGTRLTVV.

The rearrangement links TRBV7-9 to TRBJ2-5; tentatively, D is TRBD1 (5 bases). The length of the CDR3 is 15 residues. Germline loops: CDR1 SEHNR, CDR2 FQNEAQ (reference sequence). V was pared by 5 bases and J by 3 bases, with 16 bases between. In nucleotides, the CDR3 is TGTGCCAGCAGCCCCCCGCGACAGCGAAAAGAGACCCAGTACTTC. Encoded protein: CASSPPRQRKETQYF.

This clonotype was recorded a few times. The J gene is TRBJ2-3, the V gene TRBV29-1; D is undetermined. Germline V lookup: CDR1 SQVTM, CDR2 ANQGSEA. The CDR3 contains 12 residues. V was clipped by 5 bases and J by 5 bases, with 11 bases between them. For the CDR3, the DNA is TGCAGCGTTTCACGATTCGGAGATACGCAGTATTTT. Translating it yields CSVSRFGDTQYF.

The chain couples TRBV12-3 or TRBV12-4 to TRBJ2-7; D unresolved. CDR3 length: 13 amino acids. Trimming removed 4 bases from V and 2 bases from J, with 9 bases in between. CDR3 sequence: CASSYGRTYEQYF. In nucleotides, the CDR3 is TGTGCCAGCAGTTACGGCAGAACCTACGAGCAGTACTTC.

This clonotype was picked up one time. The chain is built from TRBV2 and TRBJ2-7, with 9 bases lining up with TRBD1. This CDR3 spans 15 amino acids. The V gene's germline CDR1 is SNHLY and CDR2 FYNNEI. With 11 bases clipped from V and 4 bases from J, the junction kept 15 bases outside the gene matches. CDR3 sequence: CAGLGEGQGSYEQYF. CDR3 bases: TGTGCCGGACTGGGAGAAGGACAGGGGAGTTACGAGCAGTACTTC.

This clonotype was observed once. The chain has TRBV10-1 and TRBJ2-7; no clear D gene. V was trimmed by 4 bases and J by 0 bases, leaving 13 bases between them. The germline V gene has CDR1 WNHNN and CDR2 SYGVQD (reference sequence). The CDR3 length is 15 residues. CDR3 bases: TGCGCCAGCAGTGTAGGGTCCGGAAACTCCTACGAGCAGTACTTC. It specifies CASSVGSGNSYEQYF.

With regard to this clonotype: A read error may be the cause here, since a much bigger clone is one base away. V and J are TRBV3-1 and TRBJ2-1, with 9 bases matching TRBD2. Germline V gene sequence: CDR1 LGHDT, CDR2 YNNKEL (reference sequence). The CDR3 runs 15 residues. The CDR3 bases are TGTGCCAGCAGCCAGGCTAGCGGGGCAGACAATGGGCAGTTCTTC. Protein: CASSQASGADNGQFF.

The chain uses TRBV12-3 or TRBV12-4 and TRBJ1-2, with TRBD1 as a possible D gene (5 bases). The germline V and J ends were trimmed by 6 bases and 3 bases, with 8 bases remaining between them. The CDR3 runs 12 residues. The CDR3 protein is CASRGLDYGYTF. CDR3 nucleotide sequence: TGTGCCAGCAGGGGGCTGGACTATGGCTACACCTTC.

This chain links TRBV10-3 with TRBJ2-7; 7 bases are a match to TRBD2. CDR3 length: 13 amino acids. The germline V gene encodes CDR1 ENHRY and CDR2 SYGVKD. After removal of 4 bases from V and 5 bases from J, the junction contained 5 bases not matched to a gene. The chain's CDR3 is CAISGTSQNEQYF. The DNA of the CDR3 is TGTGCCATCAGTGGGACTAGTCAGAACGAGCAGTACTTC.

The rearrangement links TRBV7-6 to TRBJ2-5, with 8 bases lining up with TRBD1. Germline CDR1 SGHVS, CDR2 FNYEAQ. V shed 7 bases and J 3 bases; nucleotides not matched to a gene: 7. CDR3 length: 14 amino acids. CDR3 amino acids: CASTYTGGEETQYF. CDR3 nucleotides: TGTGCCAGCACCTACACAGGGGGTGAAGAGACCCAGTACTTC.

This clonotype was observed at least ten times. This CDR3 reads CASSLAGPNEQFF. CDR3 bases: TGTGCCAGCAGCTTGGCCGGCCCTAATGAGCAGTTCTTC. V gene TRBV5-6 combines with J gene TRBJ2-1, with D unresolved. This CDR3 contains 13 residues. The V gene's germline CDR1 is SGHDT and CDR2 YYEEEE. V was pared by 0 bases and J by 7 bases, with 8 bases between.

This chain joins TRBV12-3 or TRBV12-4 and TRBJ1-2; unclear D gene. V lost 3 bases and J 0 bases, leaving 8 bases between the germline ends. The CDR3 sequence is 14 residues long. CDR3 amino acids: CASSLAVSNYGYTF. The CDR3 DNA reads as TGTGCCAGCAGTTTGGCAGTTTCTAACTATGGCTACACCTTC.

This clonotype was counted a single time. V gene TRBV4-3 combines with J gene TRBJ1-2; the D gene is possibly TRBD1 (5 bases). The CDR3 has 16 amino acids. The germline CDR1 and CDR2 sequences are LGHNA and YSLEER. Trimming cost V 0 bases and J 4 bases, with 15 bases left between them. The CDR3 DNA reads TGCGCCAGCAGCCAAGATCGGGCAGGGCCGGGCTATGGCTACACCTTC. Amino acids: CASSQDRAGPGYGYTF.

This clonotype was counted many times. The chain joins TRBV4-3 to TRBJ1-3; D ambiguous. CDR3 size: 15 residues. Trimming left V 0 bases short and J 0 bases short, with 6 bases between. Germline V gene data show CDR1 as LGHNA and CDR2 as YSLEER. The chain's CDR3 is CASSQDRRSGNTIYF. Here the CDR3 DNA reads TGCGCCAGCAGCCAAGATCGCCGCTCTGGAAACACCATATATTTT.

V gene TRBV24-1 combines with J gene TRBJ2-1, with 10 bases matching TRBD2. V shed 9 bases and J 1 base; nucleotides not matched to a gene: 5. This CDR3 has 15 residues. CDR1 is KGHDR, CDR2 SFDVKD, per germline. The chain's CDR3 is CATRTSGPSYNEQFF. In DNA, the CDR3 is TGTGCCACCCGGACTAGCGGCCCTTCCTACAATGAGCAGTTCTTC.

This chain joins TRBV20-1 and TRBJ1-1; possibly TRBD1 for D (6 bases). Trimming cost V 8 bases and J 1 base, with 14 bases left between them. The germline gives CDR1 DFQATT, CDR2 SNEGSKA (reference sequence). The CDR3 has 13 amino acids. The CDR3 DNA reads as TGCAGTTACTTCATGACAGGGAACACTGAAGCTTTCTTT. As protein: CSYFMTGNTEAFF.

This sequence joins TRBV10-3 and TRBJ2-7; D might be TRBD1 (5 bases). The CDR3 sequence is 14 residues long. Trimming pared 4 bases from V and 0 bases from J, leaving 10 bases between. The V gene's germline CDR1 is ENHRY and CDR2 SYGVKD. The CDR3 sequence is CAISVADTSYEQYF. CDR3 bases: TGTGCCATCAGTGTCGCGGACACCTCCTACGAGCAGTACTTC.

This chain joins TRBV5-1 and TRBJ2-2; D not certain. In germline, CDR1 is SGHRS, CDR2 YFSETQ. Trimming pared 0 bases from V and 12 bases from J, leaving 0 bases between. The CDR3 loop spans 9 amino acids. CDR3 sequence: CASSLELFF. CDR3 bases: TGCGCCAGCAGCTTGGAGCTGTTTTTT.

This clonotype was detected ten times or more. The chain is built from TRBV7-9 and TRBJ2-7; a possible D gene is TRBD2 (5 bases). Germline values: CDR1 SEHNR, CDR2 FQNEAQ (reference sequence). The ends were cut back, 5 bases at V and 7 bases at J, with 15 bases in the middle. The CDR3 extends over 13 amino acids. The CDR3 here is CASSPPGVREQYF. CDR3 coding DNA: TGTGCCAGCAGCCCACCCGGGGTGAGAGAGCAGTACTTC.

This clonotype was detected ten times or more. The chain joins TRBV5-6 to TRBJ2-2; maybe TRBD1 (5 bases). The CDR3 consists of 16 residues. Per the germline V gene, CDR1 is SGHDT and CDR2 is YYEEEE. Deletions cut 6 bases from V and 0 bases from J, with 15 bases between. For the CDR3, the DNA is TGTGCCAGCAACCCAGAGTGGGGCCCGAACACCGGGGAGCTGTTTTTT. Translating gives CASNPEWGPNTGELFF.

The rearrangement uses TRBV20-1 and TRBJ2-7; TRBD1 agrees at 7 bases. J lost 1 base, V lost 3 bases, and 6 bases had no gene match. There are 14 residues in the CDR3. Germline V gene sequence: CDR1 DFQATT, CDR2 SNEGSKA (reference sequence). CDR3 loop: CSARGTALSYEQYF. The CDR3, as DNA: TGCAGTGCTAGGGGGACAGCGTTGTCCTACGAGCAGTACTTC.

The genes are TRBV19 and TRBJ2-3; TRBD2 aligns across 7 bases. The CDR3 sequence is 13 residues long. The ends lost 11 bases at V and 2 bases at J; junction bases unmatched: 7. Germline-derived CDR1 and CDR2 are LNHDA and SQIVND (reference sequence). DNA for the CDR3: TGTGCCCTAGGAGGGACTAACACAGATACGCAGTATTTT. Amino acids: CALGGTNTDTQYF.

This clonotype showed up just a few times. The genes are TRBV7-9 and TRBJ1-3, with no clear D. This CDR3 has 11 amino acids. Trimming removed 3 bases at V and 6 bases at J, with 3 bases between. Germline-derived CDR1 and CDR2 are SEHNR and FQNEAQ (reference sequence). The CDR3 DNA reads TGTGCCAGCAGCTTGGAAAACACCATATATTTT. Its protein is CASSLENTIYF. Drawing the rest from reference TRBV7-9 and TRBJ1-3, the complete variable domain is DTGVSQNPRHKITKRGQNVTFRCDPISEHNRLYWYRQTLGQGPEFLTYFQNEAQLEKSRLLSDRFSAERPKGSFSTLEIQRTEQGDSAMYLCASSLENTIYFGEGSWLTVV.

This clonotype was observed at least ten times. The rearrangement uses TRBV6-5 and TRBJ1-1, with TRBD1 identical over 9 bases. V trimming: 5 bases; J trimming: 2 bases; junction bases outside the gene matches: 12. The CDR3 length is 17 residues. Germline CDR1 reads MNHEY; CDR2 reads SVGAGI. The CDR3 bases are TGTGCCAGCAGTGCCAAGCGACCGGGACAGGGTAACACTGAAGCTTTCTTT. It encodes CASSAKRPGQGNTEAFF.

The V and J genes are TRBV15 and TRBJ1-2, with D perhaps matching TRBD1 (5 bases). This CDR3 is 16 amino acids long. The germline V gene encodes CDR1 LNHNV and CDR2 YYDKDF (reference sequence). Deletions cut 2 bases from V and 0 bases from J, with 13 bases between. In DNA form, the CDR3 reads TGTGCCACCAGCAGACAGAGGCGGGACCCTAACTATGGCTACACCTTC. Its translation: CATSRQRRDPNYGYTF.

This clonotype has a count of ten or more. The chain couples TRBV29-1 to TRBJ2-7; 8 bases fit TRBD2. Germline CDR1 is SQVTM and CDR2 is ANQGSEA. This CDR3 comprises 14 residues. V dropped 1 base and J dropped 6; count of bases not matched to a gene: 8. CDR3 loop: CSVEGTRAGGEQYF. CDR3 nucleotides: TGCAGCGTTGAAGGGACGAGGGCGGGAGGCGAGCAGTACTTC.

This chain joins TRBV6-5 and TRBJ2-7, with 9 bases fitting TRBD1. Germline values: CDR1 MNHEY, CDR2 SVGAGI. The CDR3 extends over 16 amino acids. V shed 0 bases and J 1 base; nucleotides not matched to a gene: 4. Here the CDR3 DNA reads TGTGCCAGCAGTTACTCGTCGGGACAGGGATCCTACGAGCAGTACTTC. It translates to CASSYSSGQGSYEQYF.

This clonotype came up a few times. The gene calls are TRBV2 and TRBJ2-1; the match to TRBD1 covers 10 bases. Per the germline V gene, CDR1 is SNHLY and CDR2 is FYNNEI. The CDR3 spans 13 residues. The V segment lost 8 bases and the J segment 5 bases; nucleotides outside the gene matches: 3. The CDR3 DNA follows: TGTGCCAGCCCGGGACAGGGGAACAATGAGCAGTTCTTC. It yields the protein CASPGQGNNEQFF.